A single sample is the source of the 32 T cell receptor beta chains below, sequenced in a study of Graves' ophthalmopathy and Graves' hyperthyroidism. RNA transcripts were the source from which TCR beta CDR3 regions were amplified. The authors performed first-round RT-PCR with HTBI primers and then a second-round multiplex PCR. TCRdb called the multiplex PCR reads again in MiXCR, with one record for every CDR3 protein. The table records approximately 700,000 distinct CDR3 sequences, about 40% of them present only once. Sequenced material: peripheral blood. Source of these receptors: an adult man with Graves' ophthalmopathy.

V gene TRBV9 combines with J gene TRBJ1-3; tentatively, D is TRBD1 (6 bases). Germline V gives CDR1 SGDLS, CDR2 YYNGEE. The V and J ends lost 4 bases and 1 base respectively, with 27 bases between them. The CDR3 totals 20 residues. DNA for the CDR3: TGTGCCAGCAGCCCAACCTTTGGGGTTGTGGGGACACTTTCTGGAAACACCATATATTTT. Translated, it gives CASSPTFGVVGTLSGNTIYF.

The chain couples TRBV25-1 to TRBJ2-5; D could derive from TRBD1 or TRBD2 (6 bases each). The CDR3 spans 14 residues. Trimming pared 7 bases from V and 0 bases from J, leaving 12 bases between. In germline, CDR1 is MGHDK, CDR2 SYGVNS. CDR3 nucleotides: TGTGCCAGCATAGGAGGGGGGCACCAAGAGACCCAGTACTTC. Amino acids: CASIGGGHQETQYF.

This clonotype was seen a handful of times. It may be a read error: a sequence one base away is much more abundant. The chain employs TRBV7-9 and TRBJ1-2; 7 bases align to TRBD1. The V gene end was trimmed by 7 bases and the J gene end by 6 bases; junction bases not matched to a gene: 8. This CDR3 spans 13 amino acids. The germline gives CDR1 SEHNR, CDR2 FQNEAQ (reference sequence). CDR3 nucleotides: TGTGCCAGCAACGTTGGACAGGCCCATGGCTACACCTTC. This gives the protein CASNVGQAHGYTF.

The rearrangement uses TRBV11-1 and TRBJ1-1; no clear D. CDR1 and CDR2 from the germline V gene are SGHAT and FQDESV (reference sequence). The CDR3 contains 11 residues. V lost 5 bases to trimming and J lost 6 bases, with 7 bases between them. This CDR3 is CASSGEPEAFF. The CDR3 DNA sequence: TGTGCCAGCAGCGGAGAACCTGAAGCTTTCTTT. The entire variable domain, with the rest obtained from reference TRBV11-1 and TRBJ1-1, is as follows: EAEVAQSPRYKITEKSQAVAFWCDPISGHATLYWYRQILGQGPELLVQFQDESVVDDSQLPKDRFSAERLKGVDSTLKIQPAELGDSAMYLCASSGEPEAFFGQGTRLTVV.

In the case of this clonotype: A much larger clone lies one base from this, so it may be a read error. The genes are TRBV9 and TRBJ1-1; D call uncertain. Per the germline V gene, CDR1 is SGDLS and CDR2 is YYNGEE. CDR3 length equals 14 residues. The V end lost 4 bases, the J end lost 4 bases, and 14 bases lay between the germline ends. The CDR3 DNA reads as TGTGCCAGCAGCTTAGGTCGGGTTCCCACTGAAGCTTTCTTT. Translating gives CASSLGRVPTEAFF.

This clonotype was detected ten times or more. The chain is built from TRBV4-1 and TRBJ1-1; D may be TRBD1 (6 bases). Deletions cut 2 bases from V and 0 bases from J, with 7 bases between. CDR1 is MGHRA and CDR2 is YSYEKL in the germline V gene. The CDR3 loop spans 14 amino acids. Written as DNA, the CDR3 is TGCGCCAGCAGCCAAACAGGGCTGAACACTGAAGCTTTCTTT. Its protein product is CASSQTGLNTEAFF.

V is TRBV24-1 and J is TRBJ2-3; D is unresolved. The CDR3 extends over 13 amino acids. Per the germline V gene, CDR1 is KGHDR and CDR2 is SFDVKD. Trimming took 2 bases from V and 6 from J, leaving 8 bases between them. CDR3 in amino acids: CATSDSDRDTQYF. Written as DNA, the CDR3 is TGTGCCACCAGTGATTCGGATCGGGATACGCAGTATTTT.

This clonotype was counted at least ten times. The chain combines TRBV7-2 with TRBJ2-7, with a possible D match to TRBD1 (5 bases). The germline CDR1 and CDR2 sequences are SGHTA and FQGNSA. There are 16 residues in the CDR3. With 5 bases removed from V and 3 bases from J, the gap between germline ends came to 20 bases. CDR3 sequence reads: CASSHKGLGPYYEQYF. Written as DNA, the CDR3 is TGTGCCAGCAGCCATAAGGGGCTGGGCCCTTACTACGAGCAGTACTTC.

The rearrangement uses TRBV7-3 and TRBJ2-5, with 7 bases matching TRBD1. J gave up 5 bases and V 1 base, and 7 bases lay outside the gene matches. Germline values: CDR1 SGHTA, CDR2 FQGTGA. The CDR3 extends over 15 amino acids. The CDR3 reads CASSLNDRVGETQYF. Written as DNA, the CDR3 is TGTGCCAGCAGCTTAAATGACAGGGTCGGGGAGACCCAGTACTTC.

This chain joins TRBV13 and TRBJ2-7; TRBD1 matches at 9 bases. CDR3 length equals 15 residues. After removal of 4 bases from V and 2 bases from J, the junction contained 6 bases not matched to a gene. Germline V gene sequence: CDR1 PRHDT, CDR2 FYEKMQ (reference sequence). The CDR3 loop is CASSSRGTGPYEQYF. The DNA for the CDR3 is TGTGCCAGCAGCTCCAGGGGGACAGGGCCCTACGAGCAGTACTTC.

This clonotype showed up many times. The V and J genes are TRBV14 and TRBJ1-4, with unresolved D. V lost 4 bases and J 0 bases, leaving 9 bases between the germline ends. CDR3 length: 15 residues. Germline V gene lookup returns CDR1 SGHDN and CDR2 FVKESK. CDR3 sequence reads: CASSLYSSTNEKLFF. The CDR3 bases are TGTGCCAGCAGCCTCTACAGTTCAACTAATGAAAAACTGTTTTTT.

As concerns this clonotype: Being one base from a much bigger clone, this may be a read error. The CDR3 sequence is CATSRADGKLGYEQYF. CDR3 nucleotide sequence: TGTGCCACCAGCAGAGCCGACGGGAAACTGGGCTACGAGCAGTACTTC. The genes are TRBV15 and TRBJ2-7; perhaps TRBD2 as D (5 bases). CDR1 LNHNV and CDR2 YYDKDF come from the germline V gene (reference sequence). This CDR3 is built from 16 residues. Trimming left V 1 base short and J 3 bases short, with 16 bases between.

This chain uses TRBV19 with TRBJ2-5; 10 bases fit TRBD2. The trim removed 8 bases at V and 1 base at J, leaving 10 bases unmatched. This CDR3 contains 16 residues. Looked up from germline, CDR1 is LNHDA and CDR2 is SQIVND (reference sequence). The CDR3 region has the DNA TGTGCCAGTGGCCGAAAGGGACTAGCGAGCCAAGAGACCCAGTACTTC. It translates to CASGRKGLASQETQYF.

This chain connects TRBV9 to TRBJ1-4, with 8 bases identical to TRBD1. The CDR3 has 15 residues. Trimming cost V 3 bases and J 4 bases; bases outside gene matches: 5. Germline loops: CDR1 SGDLS, CDR2 YYNGEE. The CDR3: CASSATGEFNEKLFF. In DNA, the CDR3 is TGTGCCAGCAGCGCGACAGGGGAATTTAATGAAAAACTGTTTTTT.

This clonotype was seen ten or more times. V is TRBV6-5 and J is TRBJ1-1, with D possibly being TRBD1 (5 bases). Germline V lookup: CDR1 MNHEY, CDR2 SVGAGI. Trimming pared 2 bases from V and 0 bases from J, leaving 7 bases between. This CDR3 has 14 residues. In nucleotides, the CDR3 is TGTGCCAGCAGTTACGGGGCGATGAACACTGAAGCTTTCTTT. This sequence encodes CASSYGAMNTEAFF.

This rearrangement joins TRBV7-9 to TRBJ2-7, with a tentative D call TRBD2 (5 bases). V was cut by 3 bases and J by 3 bases, with 15 bases left in between. This CDR3 has 15 amino acids. CDR1 is SEHNR, CDR2 FQNEAQ, per germline (reference sequence). The CDR3 loop reads CASSLGPSSDYEQYF. CDR3 nucleotides: TGTGCCAGCAGCTTGGGCCCTAGCTCCGACTACGAGCAGTACTTC.

V and J are TRBV9 and TRBJ1-3; weak D call: TRBD1 (6 bases). Germline assignment: CDR1 SGDLS and CDR2 YYNGEE. The CDR3 has 15 amino acids. Between the trimmed V and J ends, which lost 2 bases and 0 bases, there was a span of 9 bases. The DNA for the CDR3 is TGTGCCAGCAGCGTTGGACAGCCCTCTGGAAACACCATATATTTT. This translates into CASSVGQPSGNTIYF.

This clonotype was seen ten or more times. This chain links TRBV20-1 with TRBJ1-2; D might be TRBD1 (5 bases). Deletions cut 6 bases from V and 5 bases from J, with 16 bases between. The CDR3 is made up of 13 amino acids. The germline V gene has CDR1 DFQATT and CDR2 SNEGSKA (reference sequence). CDR3: CSAPFGQDYGYTF. DNA of the CDR3: TGCAGTGCCCCTTTCGGACAAGATTATGGCTACACCTTC.

The chain couples TRBV4-1 to TRBJ1-6, with D perhaps TRBD1 (5 bases). The CDR3 spans 13 residues. The ends were cut back, 0 bases at V and 8 bases at J, with 5 bases in the middle. Germline CDR1 is MGHRA and CDR2 is YSYEKL. CDR3 residues: CASSQEGDSPLHF. In DNA, the CDR3 is TGCGCCAGCAGCCAAGAAGGGGATTCACCCCTCCACTTT.

V and J are TRBV25-1 and TRBJ1-1; TRBD1 aligns across 9 bases. Germline lookup yields CDR1 MGHDK and CDR2 SYGVNS. V lost 1 base and J lost 12; bases outside the gene matches: 12. The CDR3 runs 15 residues. In DNA, the CDR3 is TGTGCCAGCAGTGAATCTGGAGGGGGGACAGGGAGGACTTTCTTT. Its protein is CASSESGGGTGRTFF.

The V call is TRBV7-2, the J call TRBJ1-2; D remains ambiguous. V shed 5 bases and J shed 0 bases, with 13 bases lying between them. CDR1 SGHTA and CDR2 FQGNSA come from the germline V gene. The length of the CDR3 is 15 residues. In DNA form, the CDR3 reads TGTGCCAGCAGCCCCTTGTGGGAAGCTAACTATGGCTACACCTTC. It is translated as CASSPLWEANYGYTF.

The genes are TRBV29-1 and TRBJ1-4; TRBD1 aligns across 8 bases. The CDR3 is made up of 15 amino acids. Trimming at V came to 2 bases and at J to 2 bases, leaving 4 bases not matched to a gene. Germline loops: CDR1 SQVTM, CDR2 ANQGSEA. CDR3 DNA: TGCAGCGTTGAAACTCAGGGGGCGACTAATGAAAAACTGTTTTTT. Translating it yields CSVETQGATNEKLFF.

There are many counts of this clonotype. The V call is TRBV29-1, the J call TRBJ2-7; D is ambiguous. CDR3 size: 11 residues. V gave up 4 bases and J gave up 2 bases, with 6 bases separating them. CDR1 SQVTM and CDR2 ANQGSEA come from the germline V gene. In DNA form, the CDR3 reads TGCAGCGTTGCCGCCGCCTACGAGCAGTACTTC. Translated, it gives CSVAAAYEQYF.

This chain joins TRBV19 and TRBJ2-5; no definite D call. V was clipped by 2 bases and J by 5 bases, with 6 bases between them. Germline CDR1 and CDR2: LNHDA and SQIVND (reference sequence). This CDR3 spans 12 amino acids. CDR3 protein: CASSIHPETQYF. DNA of the CDR3: TGTGCCAGTAGTATACACCCGGAGACCCAGTACTTC.

The chain joins TRBV20-1 to TRBJ1-5; TRBD1 aligns across 12 bases. This CDR3 has 17 residues. Germline-derived CDR1 and CDR2 are DFQATT and SNEGSKA (reference sequence). V shed 5 bases and J 5 bases; nucleotides not matched to a gene: 13. This CDR3 is CSAGAGTGGGPHQPQHF. CDR3 DNA sequence: TGCAGTGCTGGGGCCGGGACAGGGGGCGGACCCCATCAGCCCCAGCATTTT.

This clonotype was recorded at least ten times. V gene TRBV20-1 combines with J gene TRBJ2-7; D uncertain. V lost 6 bases to trimming and J lost 2 bases, with 17 bases between them. Germline V gene sequence: CDR1 DFQATT, CDR2 SNEGSKA (reference sequence). CDR3 length: 14 residues. The CDR3 region has the DNA TGCAGTGCCTCCCACCCCGCCGGCCCCTACGAGCAGTACTTC. This sequence encodes CSASHPAGPYEQYF.

This clonotype was found many times. The genes are TRBV15 and TRBJ1-5; tentatively, D is TRBD1 (6 bases). Germline-derived CDR1 and CDR2 are LNHNV and YYDKDF (reference sequence). This CDR3 has 16 residues. V dropped 5 bases and J dropped 3 bases, with 17 bases sitting between them. The CDR3 spells CATSGRDILTNQPQHF. The DNA of the CDR3 is TGTGCCACCAGCGGTCGGGACATACTCACCAATCAGCCCCAGCATTTT. The entire variable domain, with the rest obtained from reference TRBV15 and TRBJ1-5, is as follows: DAMVIQNPRYQVTQFGKPVTLSCSQTLNHNVMYWYQQKSSQAPKLLFHYYDKDFNNEADTPDNFQSRRPNTSFCFLDIRSPGLGDTAMYLCATSGRDILTNQPQHFGDGTRLSIL.

A remark on this clonotype: This may be a read error: a much more frequent sequence differs by one nucleotide. The rearrangement uses TRBV7-9 and TRBJ2-5; D gene uncertain. Germline CDR1 SEHNR, CDR2 FQNEAQ (reference sequence). This CDR3 is 13 amino acids long. CDR3 residues: CASSLMFQETQHF. The CDR3 DNA sequence: TGTGCCAGCAGCTTGATGTTTCAAGAGACCCAGCACTTC.

In regard to this clonotype: A single base separates this from a much larger clone, so it may be a read error. DNA for the CDR3: TGTGCCAGCAGCTTAGGGGGAGTCGGCGAGCGGTACTTC. The encoded protein is CASSLGGVGERYF. The chain recombines TRBV7-9 with TRBJ2-7, with D possibly being TRBD2 (5 bases). Germline V gives CDR1 SEHNR, CDR2 FQNEAQ (reference sequence). There are 13 residues in the CDR3.

The gene calls are TRBV6-6 and TRBJ2-5, with D possibly TRBD2 on 5 matching bases. V was pared by 6 bases and J by 7 bases, with 12 bases between. CDR1 MNHNY and CDR2 SVGAGI come from the germline V gene (reference sequence). The CDR3 has 12 amino acids. The CDR3 loop is CASRGGSGTQYF. CDR3 bases: TGTGCCAGCAGGGGTGGGAGCGGGACCCAGTACTTC.

Note on this clonotype: At one boundary the junction diverges from the germline segment, which might be a read error. V usage is TRBV7-3 and J usage is TRBJ1-5; 7 nucleotides line up with TRBD1. This CDR3 is 12 amino acids long. Germline CDR1 reads SGHTA; CDR2 reads FQGTGA. The chain's CDR3 is CASSRGQAAQHF. The CDR3 DNA follows: TGCGCCAGCAGCCGCGGACAGGCGGCCCAGCATTTT.

Details on this clonotype: A much larger clonotype is one base distant, so this may be a read error. This chain links TRBV3-1 with TRBJ1-4, with 9 bases identical to TRBD1. The V gene end was trimmed by 6 bases and the J gene end by 9 bases; junction bases not matched to a gene: 11. The CDR3 covers 15 residues. The germline gives CDR1 LGHDT, CDR2 YNNKEL (reference sequence). The CDR3 nucleotides are TGTGCCAGCAGTTACCCGCCGGGACAGGGACAAAAACTGTTTTTT. This encodes CASSYPPGQGQKLFF. The complete variable domain, with remaining parts taken from reference TRBV3-1 and TRBJ1-4, reads DTAVSQTPKYLVTQMGNDKSIKCEQNLGHDTMYWYKQDSKKFLKIMFSYNNKELIINETVPNRFSPKSPDKAHLNLHINSLELGDSAVYFCASSYPPGQGQKLFFGSGTQLSVL.